Listed below are T cell receptor beta chains from one sample, sequenced in a study of T cells in Graves' hyperthyroidism and ophthalmopathy. TCRdb itself ran the multiplex PCR reads through MiXCR, one entry per CDR3 protein. The sample shows nearly 250,000 distinct CDR3 sequences, approximately 23% of them seen only once. Sequencing was performed on blood. The receptors were gathered from a woman in her thirties or forties with Graves' ophthalmopathy. Both conserved end residues are part of each CDR3. The D gene is left open where the match is weak. Some rows have no size entry. The others give once, few or many, or a class for an expanded clone.

V	D	J	size	DNA	CDR3
TRBV29-1	TRBD2	TRBJ2-7	many	TGCAGCGTTGTCCTAGCGGCCCACGAGCAGTACTTC	CSVVLAAHEQYF
TRBV4-1	.	TRBJ2-7	.	TGCGCCAGCAGCCAAGTCTTCCCCCAGAGGCAGTACGAGCAGTACTTC	CASSQVFPQRQYEQYF
TRBV28	.	TRBJ1-5	.	TGTGCCAGCAGACCGTCCTCGGGCCGCCCAAGGGAGCCCCAGCGTTTT	CASRPSSGRPREPQRF
TRBV12-3/TRBV12-4	.	TRBJ2-7	.	TGTGCCAGCAGTTTCCTCCAGGGGAGCGACGAGCAGTACTTC	CASSFLQGSDEQYF
TRBV6-1	TRBD1	TRBJ1-2	many	TGTGCCAGCAGCTCCGGACAGGGTCGCTATGGCTACACCTTC	CASSSGQGRYGYTF
TRBV7-8	.	TRBJ1-5	once	TGTGCCAGCAAAGCGACAAATGATCAGCCCCAGCTTTTT	CASKATNDQPQLF
TRBV6-5	TRBD1	TRBJ2-4	few	TGTGCCAGCAGTTACTCAGACAGGGGAAACATTCAGTACTTC	CASSYSDRGNIQYF
TRBV27	TRBD1	TRBJ2-6	many	TGTGCCAGCAGTTACCTTGGACAGGCTGGGGCCAACGTCCTGACTTTC	CASSYLGQAGANVLTF
TRBV5-1	TRBD2	TRBJ2-5	many	TGCGCCAGCAGCACGACTAGCGGAGGGGTGTTAGAGACCCAGTACTTC	CASSTTSGGVLETQYF
TRBV4-2	TRBD2	TRBJ2-2	many	TGTGCCAGCAGCCAAGGACGGACTAGCGGGATCACCGGGGAGCTGTTTTTT	CASSQGRTSGITGELFF
TRBV29-1	.	TRBJ2-7	many	TGCAGCGTTGGTGGGACGGGACAACCTTCTTGTGAGCAGTACTTC	CSVGGTGQPSCEQYF
TRBV6-5	TRBD2	TRBJ2-5	many	TGTGCCAGCAGGCCCCCCCCCACCCTTAGTCGGGTTTCTAGCGGGAGGACGGAGACCCAGTACTTC	CASRPPPTLSRVSSGRTETQYF
TRBV7-8	.	TRBJ2-7	many	TGTGCCAGCAGCTTACGTGGGTGGCGGCGGAGAGGGGCCTACGAGCAGTACTTC	CASSLRGWRRRGAYEQYF
TRBV6-1	.	TRBJ1-5	.	TGTGCCAGCAGAACTTCTGGGGGCGATCAGCCCCAGCATTTT	CASRTSGGDQPQHF
TRBV7-3	TRBD2	TRBJ2-2	many	TGTGCCAGCAGCCGCCGAGCGGGAGTTGACACCGGGGAGCTGTTTTTT	CASSRRAGVDTGELFF
TRBV28	.	TRBJ1-2	.	TGTGCCAGCAGCCTGCGGGCTTCTAGCACCTTC	CASSLRASSTF
TRBV28	TRBD2	TRBJ2-5	.	TGTGCCAGCGGGCCGGCGGGGGGGAAAGTACACCAAGAGACCCAGTACTTC	CASGPAGGKVHQETQYF
TRBV28	TRBD1	TRBJ1-2	many	TGTGCCAGCAGTCAACTGGACAGGGGCACTCTAGACTATGGCTACACCTTC	CASSQLDRGTLDYGYTF
TRBV6-2/TRBV6-3	TRBD1	TRBJ1-5	.	TGTGCCAGCAGTACGAGGGACAGGGGGTATTATCAGCCCCAGCATTTT	CASSTRDRGYYQPQHF
TRBV27	.	TRBJ1-1	.	TGTGCCAGCAGTTCCCTTATGGGCCTGAACACTGAAGCTTTCTTT	CASSSLMGLNTEAFF
TRBV19	.	TRBJ2-2	many	TGTGCCAGTAGTAACCCGGGGCGGGACGGGGAGCTGTTTTTT	CASSNPGRDGELFF
TRBV28	.	TRBJ2-7	.	TGTGCCAGCAGTTTGAGTTGGGGCGGGACCTACGAGCAGTACTTC	CASSLSWGGTYEQYF
TRBV7-2	TRBD2	TRBJ2-7	.	TGTGCCAGCAGCTTAAGTTCTAGCGGGAACTACGAGCAGTACTTC	CASSLSSSGNYEQYF
TRBV28	.	TRBJ1-1	many	TGTGCCAGCAGTTTATCCCGGTGGGGGGCGCGGACTGAAGCTTTCTTT	CASSLSRWGARTEAFF
TRBV13	.	TRBJ2-2	.	TGTGCCAGCAGCCCCACAGGTTTGAACACCGGGGAGCTGTTTTTT	CASSPTGLNTGELFF
TRBV7-2	.	TRBJ2-5	.	TGTGCCAGCAGCTTATCTGGTGCCCCAGAGACCCAGTACTTC	CASSLSGAPETQYF
TRBV30	TRBD2	TRBJ2-7	many	TGTGCCTGGAGTGGTTTAGCGGGAGGGATCCCCTACGAGCAGTACTTC	CAWSGLAGGIPYEQYF
TRBV18	TRBD2	TRBJ2-7	many	TGTGCCAGCTCACCATGGGCGCTAGCGGGAGACTACGAGCAGTACTTC	CASSPWALAGDYEQYF
TRBV6-1	.	TRBJ2-7	many	TGTGCCAGCAGTGATCCAGAAGGTTTCACCTACGAGCAGTACTTC	CASSDPEGFTYEQYF
TRBV28	TRBD2	TRBJ2-5	many	TGTGCCAGCAGGACCTGGGGGGGGCAAGAGACCCAGTACTTC	CASRTWGGQETQYF
TRBV12-3/TRBV12-4	.	TRBJ2-7	.	TGTGCCAGCAGTGGCGGACATAGTCCTTACTACGAGCAGTACTTC	CASSGGHSPYYEQYF
TRBV20-1	TRBD2	TRBJ2-7	many	TGCAGTGCTCCCAAGGTTAGCGGGAGTTACGAGCAGTACTTC	CSAPKVSGSYEQYF